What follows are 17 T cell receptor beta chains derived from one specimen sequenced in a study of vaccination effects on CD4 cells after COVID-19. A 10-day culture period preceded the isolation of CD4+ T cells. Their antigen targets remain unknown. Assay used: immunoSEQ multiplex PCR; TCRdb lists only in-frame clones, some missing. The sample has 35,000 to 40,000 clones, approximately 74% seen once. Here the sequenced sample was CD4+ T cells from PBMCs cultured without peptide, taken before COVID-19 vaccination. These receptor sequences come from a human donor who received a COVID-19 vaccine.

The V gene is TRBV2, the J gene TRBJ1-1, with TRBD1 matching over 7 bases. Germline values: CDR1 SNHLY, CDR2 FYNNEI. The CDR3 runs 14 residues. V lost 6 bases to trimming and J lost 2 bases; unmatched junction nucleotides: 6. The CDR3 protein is CASSDRVHNTEAFF. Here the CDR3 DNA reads TGTGCCAGCAGCGACAGGGTACATAACACTGAAGCTTTCTTT.

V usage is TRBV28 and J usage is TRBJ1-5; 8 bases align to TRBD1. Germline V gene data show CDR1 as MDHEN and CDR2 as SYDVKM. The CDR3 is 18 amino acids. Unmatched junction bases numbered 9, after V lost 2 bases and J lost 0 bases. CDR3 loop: CASSLSRTGIDSNQPQHF. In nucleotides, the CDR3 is TGTGCCAGCAGTTTAAGTCGGACAGGGATTGATAGCAATCAGCCCCAGCATTTT.

CDR3 in DNA: TGTGCCAGCAGCCCCTACGACACCGGGGAGCTGTTTTTT. Translated: CASSPYDTGELFF. This rearrangement joins TRBV3-1 (or the pseudogene TRBV3-2) to TRBJ2-2; unclear D gene. The CDR3 contains 13 residues. Trimming cost V 4 bases and J 3 bases, with 6 bases left between them. The germline V gene has CDR1 LGHDT and CDR2 YNNKEL (reference sequence).

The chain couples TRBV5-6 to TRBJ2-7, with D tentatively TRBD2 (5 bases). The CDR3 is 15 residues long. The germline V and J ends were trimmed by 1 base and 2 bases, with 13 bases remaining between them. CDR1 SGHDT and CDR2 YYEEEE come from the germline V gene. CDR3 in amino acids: CASSLPLGRTYEQYF. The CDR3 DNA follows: TGTGCCAGCAGCTTGCCGCTTGGGAGAACCTACGAGCAGTACTTC.

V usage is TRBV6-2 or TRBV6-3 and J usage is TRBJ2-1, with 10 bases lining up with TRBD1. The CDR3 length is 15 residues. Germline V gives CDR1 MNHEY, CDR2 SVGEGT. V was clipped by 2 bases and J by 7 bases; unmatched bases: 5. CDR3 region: CASSYGTGERNEQFF. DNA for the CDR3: TGTGCCAGCAGTTACGGGACAGGGGAGAGGAATGAGCAGTTCTTC.

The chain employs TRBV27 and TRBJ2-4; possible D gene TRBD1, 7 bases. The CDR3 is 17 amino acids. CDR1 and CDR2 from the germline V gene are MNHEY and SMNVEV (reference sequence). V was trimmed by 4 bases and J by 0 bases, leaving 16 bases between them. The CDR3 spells CASSSSPGGLAKNIQYF. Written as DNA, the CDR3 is TGTGCCAGCAGTTCTTCCCCAGGGGGGCTAGCCAAAAACATTCAGTACTTC.

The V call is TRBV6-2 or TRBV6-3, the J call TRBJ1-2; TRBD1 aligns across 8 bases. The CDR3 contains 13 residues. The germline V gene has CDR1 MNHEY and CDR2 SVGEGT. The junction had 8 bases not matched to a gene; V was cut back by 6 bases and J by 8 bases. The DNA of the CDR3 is TGTGCCAGCAGCTCAGACAGGGGCAAAGGCTACACCTTC. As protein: CASSSDRGKGYTF.

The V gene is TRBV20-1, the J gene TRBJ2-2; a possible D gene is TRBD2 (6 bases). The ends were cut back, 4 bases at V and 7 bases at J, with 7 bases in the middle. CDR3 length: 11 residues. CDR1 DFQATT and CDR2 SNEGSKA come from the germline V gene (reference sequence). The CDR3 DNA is TGCAGTGCTAAGGAGGGCGGGGAGCTGTTTTTT. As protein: CSAKEGGELFF.

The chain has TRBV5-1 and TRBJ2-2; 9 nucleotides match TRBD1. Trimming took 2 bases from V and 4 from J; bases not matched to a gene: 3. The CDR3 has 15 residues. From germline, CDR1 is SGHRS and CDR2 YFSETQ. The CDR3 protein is CASSFGQGPTGELFF. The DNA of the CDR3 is TGCGCCAGCAGCTTCGGACAGGGGCCCACCGGGGAGCTGTTTTTT.

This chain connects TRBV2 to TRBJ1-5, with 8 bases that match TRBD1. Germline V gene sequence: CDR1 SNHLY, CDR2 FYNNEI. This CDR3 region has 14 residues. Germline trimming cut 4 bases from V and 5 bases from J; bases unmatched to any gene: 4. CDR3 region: CASSGTGKYQPQHF. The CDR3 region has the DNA TGTGCCAGCAGTGGGACAGGGAAATATCAGCCCCAGCATTTT.

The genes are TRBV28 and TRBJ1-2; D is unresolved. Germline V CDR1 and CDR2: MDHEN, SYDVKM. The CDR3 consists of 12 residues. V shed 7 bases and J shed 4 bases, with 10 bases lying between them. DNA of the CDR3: TGTGCCAGCATTGCCTGGAGCTATGGCTACACCTTC. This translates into CASIAWSYGYTF.

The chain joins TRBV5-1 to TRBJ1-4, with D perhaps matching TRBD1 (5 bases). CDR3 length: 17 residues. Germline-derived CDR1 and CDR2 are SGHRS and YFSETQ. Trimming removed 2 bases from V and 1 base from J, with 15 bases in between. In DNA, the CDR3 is TGCGCCAGCAGCTTTGGCCAGGGAGGGAGAACTAATGAAAAACTGTTTTTT. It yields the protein CASSFGQGGRTNEKLFF.

The CDR3 bases are TGTGCCAGCACGGCGGACAGAGGGGTGCGCAACGGGGAGCTGTTTTTT. Residues: CASTADRGVRNGELFF. The J gene is TRBJ2-2, the V gene TRBV2; perhaps TRBD1 as D (6 bases). CDR1 and CDR2 (germline): SNHLY, FYNNEI. V was pared by 7 bases and J by 7 bases, with 22 bases between. CDR3 length: 16 residues. Based on the CDR3 plus reference TRBV2 and TRBJ2-2, the full variable domain is EPEVTQTPSHQVTQMGQEVILRCVPISNHLYFYWYRQILGQKVEFLVSFYNNEISEKSEIFDDQFSVERPDGSNFTLKIRSTKLEDSAMYFCASTADRGVRNGELFFGEGSRLTVL.

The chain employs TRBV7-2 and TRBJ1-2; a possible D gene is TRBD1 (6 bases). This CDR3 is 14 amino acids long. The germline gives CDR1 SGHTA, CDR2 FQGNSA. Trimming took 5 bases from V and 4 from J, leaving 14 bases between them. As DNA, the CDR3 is TGTGCCAGCAGCACCCGACAGGTGGGCTATGGCTACACCTTC. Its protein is CASSTRQVGYGYTF.

The CDR3 sequence: CASSERGKEKLFF. CDR3 nucleotides: TGCGCCAGCAGTGAGAGGGGTAAGGAAAAACTGTTTTTT. The chain employs TRBV10-2 and TRBJ1-4, with D possibly matching TRBD1 (5 bases). The CDR3 totals 13 residues. V lost 2 bases and J 8 bases, leaving 9 bases between the germline ends. Germline V CDR1 and CDR2: WSHSY, SAAADI.

CDR3 in amino acids: CASSLIGPGSVHNEQFF. In DNA form, the CDR3 reads TGTGCCAGCAGCTTAATAGGACCGGGATCCGTCCACAATGAGCAGTTCTTC. This rearrangement joins TRBV13 to TRBJ2-1; D may be TRBD2 (5 bases). Looked up from germline, CDR1 is PRHDT and CDR2 is FYEKMQ (reference sequence). V lost 2 bases to trimming and J lost 5 bases, with 19 bases between them. CDR3 length equals 17 residues.

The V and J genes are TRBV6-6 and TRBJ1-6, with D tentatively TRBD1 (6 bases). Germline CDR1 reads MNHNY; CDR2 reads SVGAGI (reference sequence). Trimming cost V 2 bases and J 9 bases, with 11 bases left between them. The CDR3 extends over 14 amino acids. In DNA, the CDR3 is TGTGCCAGCAGTTACCAGGGGAGTGGTTCACCCCTCCACTTT. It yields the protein CASSYQGSGSPLHF.